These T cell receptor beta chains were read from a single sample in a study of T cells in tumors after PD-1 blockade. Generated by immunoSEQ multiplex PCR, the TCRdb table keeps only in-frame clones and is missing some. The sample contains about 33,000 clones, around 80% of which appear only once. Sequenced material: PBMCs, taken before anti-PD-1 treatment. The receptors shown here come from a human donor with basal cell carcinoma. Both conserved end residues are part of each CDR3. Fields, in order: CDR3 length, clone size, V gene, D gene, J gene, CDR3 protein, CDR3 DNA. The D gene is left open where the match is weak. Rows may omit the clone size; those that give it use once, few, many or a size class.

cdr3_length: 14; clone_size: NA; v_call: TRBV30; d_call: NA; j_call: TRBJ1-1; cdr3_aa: CAWSQGLMNTEAFF; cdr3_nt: TGTGCCTGGAGCCAGGGCCTCATGAACACTGAAGCTTTCTTT
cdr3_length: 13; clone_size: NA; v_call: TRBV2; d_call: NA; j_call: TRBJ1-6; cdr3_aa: CASSTGYNSPLHF; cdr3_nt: TGTGCCAGCAGCACAGGTTATAATTCACCCCTCCACTTT
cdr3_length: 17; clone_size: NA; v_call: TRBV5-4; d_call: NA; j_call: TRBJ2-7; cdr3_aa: CASSALPEGGPEYEQYF; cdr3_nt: TGTGCCAGCAGCGCACTCCCTGAGGGCGGACCGGAGTACGAGCAGTACTTC
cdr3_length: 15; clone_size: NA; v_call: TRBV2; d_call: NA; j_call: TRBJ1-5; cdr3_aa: CASSEARGSGQPQHF; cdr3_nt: TGTGCCAGCAGTGAAGCGAGGGGTTCGGGGCAGCCCCAGCATTTT
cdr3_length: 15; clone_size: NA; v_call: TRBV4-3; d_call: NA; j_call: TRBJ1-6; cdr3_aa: CASSQDLRGTSPLHF; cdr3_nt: TGCGCCAGCAGCCAAGATCTCAGGGGAACTTCACCCCTCCACTTT
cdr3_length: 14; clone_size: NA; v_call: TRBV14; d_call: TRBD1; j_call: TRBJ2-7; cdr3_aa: CASSTRDRGPEQYF; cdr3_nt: TGTGCCAGCAGCACCCGGGACAGGGGACCCGAGCAGTACTTC
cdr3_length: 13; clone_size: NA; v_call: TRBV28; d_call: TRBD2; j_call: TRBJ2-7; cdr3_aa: CASGTSVTYEQYF; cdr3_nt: TGTGCCAGCGGGACTAGCGTTACCTACGAGCAGTACTTC
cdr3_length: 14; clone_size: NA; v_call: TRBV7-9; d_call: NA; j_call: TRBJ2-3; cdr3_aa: CAPGVAEVTDTQYF; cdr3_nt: TGTGCCCCGGGGGTGGCGGAGGTCACAGATACGCAGTATTTT
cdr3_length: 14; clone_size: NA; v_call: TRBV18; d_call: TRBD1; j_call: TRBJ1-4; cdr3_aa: CASSPGTGAEKLFF; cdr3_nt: TGTGCCAGCTCACCCGGGACAGGGGCGGAAAAACTGTTTTTT
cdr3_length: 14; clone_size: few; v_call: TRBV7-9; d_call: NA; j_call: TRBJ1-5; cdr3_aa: CASSLLGPNQPQHF; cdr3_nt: TGTGCCAGCAGCCTCTTAGGGCCCAATCAGCCCCAGCATTTT
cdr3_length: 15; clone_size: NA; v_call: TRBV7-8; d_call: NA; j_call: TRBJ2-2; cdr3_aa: CASRPGQGFSGELFF; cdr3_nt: TGTGCCAGCAGGCCGGGGCAGGGGTTTAGCGGGGAGCTGTTTTTT
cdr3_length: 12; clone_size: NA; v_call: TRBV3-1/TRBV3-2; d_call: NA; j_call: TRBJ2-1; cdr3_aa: CASSQGVGEQFF; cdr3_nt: TGTGCCAGCAGCCAAGGGGTAGGGGAGCAGTTCTTC
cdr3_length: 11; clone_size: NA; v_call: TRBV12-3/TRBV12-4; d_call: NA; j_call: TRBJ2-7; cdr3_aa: CASSYSYEQYF; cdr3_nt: TGTGCCAGCAGCTACTCCTACGAGCAGTACTTC
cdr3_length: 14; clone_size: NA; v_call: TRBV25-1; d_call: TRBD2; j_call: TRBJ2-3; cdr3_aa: CASESGRSADTQYF; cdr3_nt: TGTGCCAGTGAGAGCGGGAGATCGGCAGATACGCAGTATTTT
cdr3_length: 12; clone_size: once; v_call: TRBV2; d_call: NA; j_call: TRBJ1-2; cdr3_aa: CASRADSYGYTF; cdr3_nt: TGTGCCAGCAGGGCGGACTCGTATGGCTACACCTTC
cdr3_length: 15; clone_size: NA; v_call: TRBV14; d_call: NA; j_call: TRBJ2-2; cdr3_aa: CASSQDSGGGRELFF; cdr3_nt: TGTGCCAGCAGCCAAGATTCAGGGGGGGGACGGGAGCTGTTTTTT
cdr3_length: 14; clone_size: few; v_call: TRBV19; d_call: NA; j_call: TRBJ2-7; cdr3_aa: CASSVALSSYEQYF; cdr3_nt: TGTGCCAGTAGTGTGGCCCTTAGCTCCTACGAGCAGTACTTC
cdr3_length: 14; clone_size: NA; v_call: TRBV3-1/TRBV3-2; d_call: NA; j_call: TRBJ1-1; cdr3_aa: CASSQESRGSEAFF; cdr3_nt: TGTGCCAGCAGCCAAGAGTCCAGGGGAAGTGAAGCTTTCTTT
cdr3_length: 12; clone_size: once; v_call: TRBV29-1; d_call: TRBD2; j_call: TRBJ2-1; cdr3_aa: CSVGGGANEQFF; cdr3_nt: TGCAGCGTTGGCGGGGGGGCCAATGAGCAGTTCTTC
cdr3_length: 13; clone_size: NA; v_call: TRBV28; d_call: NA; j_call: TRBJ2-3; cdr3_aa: CASSTGPTDTQYF; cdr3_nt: TGTGCCAGCAGCACCGGGCCAACAGATACGCAGTATTTT
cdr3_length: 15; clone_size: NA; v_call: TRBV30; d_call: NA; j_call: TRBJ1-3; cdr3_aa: CAWSGDIFSGNTIYF; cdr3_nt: TGTGCCTGGAGTGGTGACATTTTCTCTGGAAACACCATATATTTT
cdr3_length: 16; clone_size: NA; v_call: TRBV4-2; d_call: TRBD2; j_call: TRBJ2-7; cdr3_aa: CASSQQLAGFSYEQYF; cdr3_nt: TGTGCCAGCAGCCAACAACTAGCGGGGTTCTCCTACGAGCAGTACTTC
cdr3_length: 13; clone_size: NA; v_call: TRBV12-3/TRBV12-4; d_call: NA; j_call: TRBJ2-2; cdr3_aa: CASSFSAAGELFF; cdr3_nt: TGTGCCAGCAGTTTTTCAGCGGCCGGGGAGCTGTTTTTT
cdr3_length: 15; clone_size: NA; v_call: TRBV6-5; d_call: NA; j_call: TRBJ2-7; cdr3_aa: CASSSPPLATNEQYF; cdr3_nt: TGTGCCAGCAGTAGCCCCCCCCTAGCTACCAACGAGCAGTACTTC
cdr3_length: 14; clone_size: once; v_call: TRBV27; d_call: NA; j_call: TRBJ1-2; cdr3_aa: CASSLKGVGYGYTF; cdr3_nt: TGTGCCAGCAGTTTAAAGGGAGTCGGCTATGGCTACACCTTC
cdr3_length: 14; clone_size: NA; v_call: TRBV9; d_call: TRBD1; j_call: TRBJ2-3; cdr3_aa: CASSWTGGTDTQYF; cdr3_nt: TGTGCCAGCAGCTGGACAGGGGGGACAGATACGCAGTATTTT
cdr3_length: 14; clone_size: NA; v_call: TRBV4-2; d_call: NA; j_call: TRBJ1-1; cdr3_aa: CASSPQGTNTEAFF; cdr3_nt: TGTGCCAGCAGTCCTCAGGGGACGAACACTGAAGCTTTCTTT
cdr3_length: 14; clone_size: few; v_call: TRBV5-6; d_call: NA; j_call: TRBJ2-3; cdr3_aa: CASSLRRRTDTQYF; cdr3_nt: TGTGCCAGCAGCTTGCGGCGGCGCACAGATACGCAGTATTTT
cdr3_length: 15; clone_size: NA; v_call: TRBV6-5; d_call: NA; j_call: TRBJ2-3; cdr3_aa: CASSQLGQVDGTQYF; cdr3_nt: TGTGCCAGCAGCCAACTCGGGCAGGTTGACGGTACGCAGTATTTT
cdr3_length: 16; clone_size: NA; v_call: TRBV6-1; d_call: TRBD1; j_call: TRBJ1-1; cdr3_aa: CASSGGQGKKGTEAFF; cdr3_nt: TGTGCCAGCAGTGGAGGACAGGGGAAAAAAGGCACTGAAGCTTTCTTT
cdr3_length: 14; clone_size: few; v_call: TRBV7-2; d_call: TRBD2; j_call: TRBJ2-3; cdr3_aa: CASSFGLAGGPADF; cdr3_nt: TGTGCCAGCAGCTTCGGACTAGCGGGAGGGCCAGCCGATTTT
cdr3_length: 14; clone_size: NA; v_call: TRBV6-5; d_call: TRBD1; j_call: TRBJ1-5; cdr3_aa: CASRLGQVDQPQHF; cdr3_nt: TGTGCCAGCAGACTTGGACAGGTTGATCAGCCCCAGCATTTT
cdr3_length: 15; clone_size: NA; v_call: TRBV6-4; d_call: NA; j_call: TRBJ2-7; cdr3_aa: CASSDSTSSHCEQYF; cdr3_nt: TGTGCCAGCAGTGACTCGACCAGTTCGCATTGTGAGCAGTACTTC
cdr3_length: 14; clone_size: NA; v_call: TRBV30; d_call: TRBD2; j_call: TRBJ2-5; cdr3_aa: CAWSVGGAGETQYF; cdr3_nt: TGTGCCTGGAGTGTAGGCGGGGCGGGAGAAACCCAGTACTTC
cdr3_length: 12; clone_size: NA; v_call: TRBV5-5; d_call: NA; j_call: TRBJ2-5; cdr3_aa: CASSFFKETQYF; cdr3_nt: TGTGCCAGCAGCTTTTTTAAAGAGACCCAGTACTTC
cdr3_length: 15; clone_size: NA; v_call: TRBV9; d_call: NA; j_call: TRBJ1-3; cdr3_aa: CASSVGQTSGNTIYF; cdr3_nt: TGTGCCAGCAGCGTAGGACAGACGTCTGGAAACACCATATATTTT
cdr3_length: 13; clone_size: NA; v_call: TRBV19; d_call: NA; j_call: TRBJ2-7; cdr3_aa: CATAGTVSYEQYF; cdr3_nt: TGTGCCACCGCCGGGACGGTCAGCTACGAGCAGTACTTC
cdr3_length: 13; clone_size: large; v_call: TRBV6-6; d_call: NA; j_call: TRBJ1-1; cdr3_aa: CASSRDRDTEAFF; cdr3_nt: TGTGCCAGCAGTCGAGACCGGGACACTGAAGCTTTCTTT
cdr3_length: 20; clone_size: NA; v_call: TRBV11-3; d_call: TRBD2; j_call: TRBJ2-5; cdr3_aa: CASSSRGGTSGSLPPETQYF; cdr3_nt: TGTGCCAGCAGCTCAAGGGGGGGGACTAGCGGGAGCCTTCCCCCGGAGACCCAGTACTTC
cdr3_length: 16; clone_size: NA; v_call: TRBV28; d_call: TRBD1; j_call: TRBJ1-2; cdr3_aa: CASSREGASRLYGYTF; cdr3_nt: TGTGCCAGCAGTCGAGAGGGGGCGAGCCGCCTCTATGGCTACACCTTC
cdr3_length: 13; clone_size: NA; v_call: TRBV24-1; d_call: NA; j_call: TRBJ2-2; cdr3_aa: CATRDKNTGELFF; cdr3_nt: TGTGCCACCCGTGACAAGAACACCGGGGAGCTGTTTTTT
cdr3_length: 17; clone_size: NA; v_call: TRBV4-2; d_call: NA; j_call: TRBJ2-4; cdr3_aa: CASSQDQQGGTKNIQYF; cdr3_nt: TGTGCCAGCAGCCAAGATCAACAGGGAGGGACCAAAAACATTCAGTACTTC
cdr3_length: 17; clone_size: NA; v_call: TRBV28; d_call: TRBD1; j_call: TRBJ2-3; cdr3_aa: CASSPIETGGATDTQYF; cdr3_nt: TGTGCCAGCAGTCCGATTGAGACAGGGGGAGCCACAGATACGCAGTATTTT
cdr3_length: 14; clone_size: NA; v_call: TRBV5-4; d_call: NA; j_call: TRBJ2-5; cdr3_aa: CASSPVATQETQYF; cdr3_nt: TGTGCCAGCAGCCCAGTAGCGACCCAAGAGACCCAGTACTTC
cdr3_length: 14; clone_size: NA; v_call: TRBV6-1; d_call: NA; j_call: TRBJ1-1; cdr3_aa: CASSEFRQPPVAFF; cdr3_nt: TGTGCCAGCAGTGAATTCCGACAGCCGCCTGTAGCTTTCTTT
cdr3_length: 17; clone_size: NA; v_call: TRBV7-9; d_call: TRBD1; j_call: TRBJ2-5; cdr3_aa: CASSWGTGTGGRETQYF; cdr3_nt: TGTGCCAGCAGTTGGGGGACCGGGACAGGGGGCCGGGAGACCCAGTACTTC
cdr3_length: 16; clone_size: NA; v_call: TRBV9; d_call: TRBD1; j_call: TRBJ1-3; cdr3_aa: CASSVLTGGTGNTIYF; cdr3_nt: TGTGCCAGCAGCGTCTTAACAGGGGGCACTGGAAACACCATATATTTT
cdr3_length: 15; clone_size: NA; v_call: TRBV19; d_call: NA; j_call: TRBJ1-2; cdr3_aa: CASSIEGAVRYGYTF; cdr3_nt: TGTGCCAGTAGTATAGAGGGGGCGGTTAGGTATGGCTACACCTTC